This is a list of T cell receptor beta chains from one sample in a study of CD8+ T cells in alopecia areata. TCRdb's copy holds only in-frame clones and misses some; the assay was immunoSEQ multiplex PCR. The data hold some 240,000 clones, with about 58% observed a single time. Here the sequenced sample was CD4+ T cells sorted from blood, taken at week 4, from a patient treated with tofacitinib. All receptors derive from a human donor with alopecia areata. CDR3s include the opening cysteine and the closing phenylalanine or tryptophan. The order of the fields is J gene, D gene, V gene, clone size, CDR3 DNA, CDR3 protein. A D gene is named only where the DNA matches it firmly. Only part of the rows carry a size: once, few, many, or a class if the clone is expanded.

J gene: TRBJ2-7
D gene: -
V gene: TRBV25-1
clone size: -
CDR3 DNA: TGTGCCAGCAGTGAAGCGGGACTTCCCGCCTACGAGCAGTACTTC
CDR3 protein: CASSEAGLPAYEQYF

J gene: TRBJ2-1
D gene: -
V gene: TRBV10-1
clone size: few
CDR3 DNA: TGCGCCAGCAGTGACCCCGGAGCCGAGCAGTTCTTC
CDR3 protein: CASSDPGAEQFF

J gene: TRBJ2-7
D gene: TRBD1
V gene: TRBV5-1
clone size: -
CDR3 DNA: TGCGCCAGCAGCTTGCAGACAGGGCAATACATACACGAGCAGTACTTC
CDR3 protein: CASSLQTGQYIHEQYF

J gene: TRBJ2-6
D gene: -
V gene: TRBV5-6
clone size: -
CDR3 DNA: TGTGCCAGCAGCCCCCAGACAAGCATCTCTGGGGCCAACGTCCTGACTTTC
CDR3 protein: CASSPQTSISGANVLTF

J gene: TRBJ2-3
D gene: TRBD2
V gene: TRBV30
clone size: -
CDR3 DNA: TGTGCCTGGAGTCAAAGCGGGGGGGCCTGGGATACGCAGTATTTT
CDR3 protein: CAWSQSGGAWDTQYF

J gene: TRBJ1-2
D gene: -
V gene: TRBV29-1
clone size: -
CDR3 DNA: TGCAGCGTTGAACGCAGGCTTAACTATGGCTACACCTTC
CDR3 protein: CSVERRLNYGYTF

J gene: TRBJ1-1
D gene: -
V gene: TRBV7-8
clone size: -
CDR3 DNA: TGTGCCAGCAGCTTGGTGAACACTGAAGCTTTCTTT
CDR3 protein: CASSLVNTEAFF

J gene: TRBJ2-5
D gene: -
V gene: TRBV9
clone size: -
CDR3 DNA: TGTGCCAGCAGCGAAACAGGGAGCCGGGAGACCCAGTACTTC
CDR3 protein: CASSETGSRETQYF

J gene: TRBJ1-2
D gene: -
V gene: TRBV4-3
clone size: -
CDR3 DNA: TGCGCCAGCAGCCAAGATTCGGGGGACTATGGCTACACCTTC
CDR3 protein: CASSQDSGDYGYTF

J gene: TRBJ1-2
D gene: -
V gene: TRBV6-5
clone size: -
CDR3 DNA: TGTGCCAGCACCAACGGGGAATATGGCTACACCTTC
CDR3 protein: CASTNGEYGYTF

J gene: TRBJ1-6
D gene: -
V gene: TRBV27
clone size: -
CDR3 DNA: TGTGCCAGCAGTTACGGATTAAATTCACCCCTCCACTTT
CDR3 protein: CASSYGLNSPLHF

J gene: TRBJ2-5
D gene: -
V gene: TRBV7-2
clone size: -
CDR3 DNA: TGTGCCAGCAGCTTATGGGCCCAAGAGACCCAGTACTTC
CDR3 protein: CASSLWAQETQYF

J gene: TRBJ2-7
D gene: TRBD1
V gene: TRBV9
clone size: many
CDR3 DNA: TGTGCTCCTAAGACAGGGGGACCCTACGAGCAGTACTTC
CDR3 protein: CAPKTGGPYEQYF

J gene: TRBJ2-7
D gene: -
V gene: TRBV11-2
clone size: -
CDR3 DNA: TGTGCCAGCAGCTTACCACGGGACTCCGCGGAGCAGTACTTC
CDR3 protein: CASSLPRDSAEQYF

J gene: TRBJ2-5
D gene: TRBD1
V gene: TRBV11-2
clone size: -
CDR3 DNA: TGTGCCAGCAGCTCCATCACGGACAGGGGAGGGGAGACCCAGTACTTC
CDR3 protein: CASSSITDRGGETQYF

J gene: TRBJ2-6
D gene: -
V gene: TRBV7-6
clone size: -
CDR3 DNA: TGTGCCAGCAGTTCCACAAGGACCAACGTCCTGACTTTC
CDR3 protein: CASSSTRTNVLTF

J gene: TRBJ2-7
D gene: TRBD2
V gene: TRBV4-2
clone size: few
CDR3 DNA: TGTGCCAGCAGCCAAGATCGTAGCGGGGGGGCCGGCGAGCAGTACTTC
CDR3 protein: CASSQDRSGGAGEQYF

J gene: TRBJ2-2
D gene: TRBD1
V gene: TRBV6-5
clone size: few
CDR3 DNA: TGTGCCAGCAGAAACGACAGGGGCACCGGGGAGCTGTTTTTT
CDR3 protein: CASRNDRGTGELFF

J gene: TRBJ1-1
D gene: TRBD1
V gene: TRBV29-1
clone size: -
CDR3 DNA: TGCAGCGTGACAGGGAGGATGAACACTGAAGCTTTCTTT
CDR3 protein: CSVTGRMNTEAFF

J gene: TRBJ2-3
D gene: TRBD1
V gene: TRBV7-3
clone size: few
CDR3 DNA: TGTGCCAGCAGCTTAAAGGGGGCCACAGATACGCAGTATTTT
CDR3 protein: CASSLKGATDTQYF

J gene: TRBJ2-2
D gene: -
V gene: TRBV10-1
clone size: few
CDR3 DNA: TGCGCCAGCAGTGACCTGCCCACCGGGGAGCTGTTTTTT
CDR3 protein: CASSDLPTGELFF

J gene: TRBJ1-2
D gene: -
V gene: TRBV30
clone size: -
CDR3 DNA: TGTGCCTGGAGTGGGGGGAATTATGGCTACACCTTC
CDR3 protein: CAWSGGNYGYTF

J gene: TRBJ2-2
D gene: TRBD1
V gene: TRBV11-3
clone size: -
CDR3 DNA: TGTGCCAGCAGCCTGGGACAGCTAACCGGGGAGCTGTTTTTT
CDR3 protein: CASSLGQLTGELFF

J gene: TRBJ1-2
D gene: -
V gene: TRBV30
clone size: -
CDR3 DNA: TGTGCCTGGACAGGGGAATGGGCTGGCTACACCTTC
CDR3 protein: CAWTGEWAGYTF

J gene: TRBJ1-2
D gene: -
V gene: TRBV6-5
clone size: -
CDR3 DNA: TGTGCCAGCAGCGTACAGGGTTCGGGTGGCTACACCTTC
CDR3 protein: CASSVQGSGGYTF

J gene: TRBJ2-3
D gene: -
V gene: TRBV29-1
clone size: few
CDR3 DNA: TGCAGCGTGGAGCAAGGCCCTCCGGCGGATACGCAGTATTTT
CDR3 protein: CSVEQGPPADTQYF

J gene: TRBJ2-4
D gene: -
V gene: TRBV2
clone size: -
CDR3 DNA: TGTGCCAGCGGGGATATGGGACGGCAACTAGCCAAAAACATTCAGTACTTC
CDR3 protein: CASGDMGRQLAKNIQYF

J gene: TRBJ2-1
D gene: -
V gene: TRBV5-6
clone size: -
CDR3 DNA: TGTGCCAGCAGCTTGGCAGGAATTCGGAATGAGCAGTTCTTC
CDR3 protein: CASSLAGIRNEQFF

J gene: TRBJ1-1
D gene: -
V gene: TRBV29-1
clone size: few
CDR3 DNA: TGCAGCGGCCGGGACCGGAACACTGAAGCTTTCTTT
CDR3 protein: CSGRDRNTEAFF

J gene: TRBJ2-1
D gene: -
V gene: TRBV7-2
clone size: many
CDR3 DNA: TGTGCCAGCAGCTCCCGGCCTAATGAGCAGTTCTTC
CDR3 protein: CASSSRPNEQFF

J gene: TRBJ2-7
D gene: TRBD1
V gene: TRBV6-6
clone size: -
CDR3 DNA: TGTGCCAGCAGTCCTTCGACAGGGCCCTACGAGCAGTACTTC
CDR3 protein: CASSPSTGPYEQYF

J gene: TRBJ2-7
D gene: TRBD1
V gene: TRBV7-2
clone size: few
CDR3 DNA: TGTGCCAGCAGCTTACAGGGACAGGGAGGGGAGCAGTACTTC
CDR3 protein: CASSLQGQGGEQYF

J gene: TRBJ2-7
D gene: TRBD1
V gene: TRBV30
clone size: -
CDR3 DNA: TGTGCCTGGAGTGCACAGGGGGCTGGAGTCGAGCAGTACTTC
CDR3 protein: CAWSAQGAGVEQYF

J gene: TRBJ1-2
D gene: -
V gene: TRBV27
clone size: once
CDR3 DNA: TGTGCCAGCAGTTCGGCAGGAGGGCTTAGGGGCTACACCTTC
CDR3 protein: CASSSAGGLRGYTF

J gene: TRBJ2-5
D gene: TRBD2
V gene: TRBV30
clone size: -
CDR3 DNA: TGTGCCTTCGGGACTAGCGGAGAGACCCAGTACTTC
CDR3 protein: CAFGTSGETQYF

J gene: TRBJ2-5
D gene: -
V gene: TRBV5-1
clone size: -
CDR3 DNA: TGCGCCAGCAGCTTGGCCCAAGAGACCCAGTACTTC
CDR3 protein: CASSLAQETQYF

J gene: TRBJ1-1
D gene: -
V gene: TRBV30
clone size: few
CDR3 DNA: TGTGCCTGGCGTCTTACCCTCTTCACCGGCACTGAAGCTTTCTTT
CDR3 protein: CAWRLTLFTGTEAFF

J gene: TRBJ2-5
D gene: -
V gene: TRBV29-1
clone size: -
CDR3 DNA: TGCAGCGGCGGACCCGAAGAGACCCAGTACTTC
CDR3 protein: CSGGPEETQYF

J gene: TRBJ2-5
D gene: -
V gene: TRBV9
clone size: -
CDR3 DNA: TGTGCCAGCAGCGCCGGGGTCCAAGAGACCCAGTACTTC
CDR3 protein: CASSAGVQETQYF

J gene: TRBJ1-2
D gene: -
V gene: TRBV10-3
clone size: -
CDR3 DNA: TGTGCCATCAGTCCAGGGCCGCCTGGCTACACCTTC
CDR3 protein: CAISPGPPGYTF

J gene: TRBJ1-1
D gene: -
V gene: TRBV6-6
clone size: -
CDR3 DNA: TGTGCCATCACAGAGCCCGGCACTGAAGCTTTCTTT
CDR3 protein: CAITEPGTEAFF

J gene: TRBJ1-1
D gene: TRBD1
V gene: TRBV15
clone size: -
CDR3 DNA: TGTGCCACCAAATCTCTGCCGAGACAGGGGAACACTGAAGCTTTCTTT
CDR3 protein: CATKSLPRQGNTEAFF

J gene: TRBJ2-7
D gene: TRBD1
V gene: TRBV25-1
clone size: -
CDR3 DNA: TGTGCCAGCACCCCAGGGACAGTCTACGAGCAGTACTTC
CDR3 protein: CASTPGTVYEQYF

J gene: TRBJ2-7
D gene: -
V gene: TRBV29-1
clone size: -
CDR3 DNA: TGCAGCGTTGCAGGGCGCTCCTACGAGCAGTACTTC
CDR3 protein: CSVAGRSYEQYF

J gene: TRBJ1-4
D gene: -
V gene: TRBV4-3
clone size: once
CDR3 DNA: TGCGCCAGCAGCCAACAACCCCTCGGGACTGAACTGTTTTTT
CDR3 protein: CASSQQPLGTELFF

J gene: TRBJ2-7
D gene: -
V gene: TRBV7-9
clone size: -
CDR3 DNA: TGTGCCAGCAGCTTAGGGATCTCCTACGAGCAGTACTTC
CDR3 protein: CASSLGISYEQYF

J gene: TRBJ2-4
D gene: -
V gene: TRBV7-2
clone size: -
CDR3 DNA: TGTGCCAGCAGCCTAGACCAAAACATTCAGTACTTC
CDR3 protein: CASSLDQNIQYF

J gene: TRBJ1-3
D gene: -
V gene: TRBV9
clone size: few
CDR3 DNA: TGTGCCAGCAGCGTATCCTCTGGAAACACCATATATTTT
CDR3 protein: CASSVSSGNTIYF

J gene: TRBJ2-1
D gene: -
V gene: TRBV29-1
clone size: many
CDR3 DNA: TGCAGCGTTGCAGGGGCCAACTCTTACAATGAGCAGTTCTTC
CDR3 protein: CSVAGANSYNEQFF

J gene: TRBJ2-3
D gene: -
V gene: TRBV5-1
clone size: -
CDR3 DNA: TGCGCCAGCAGCTTTGACACAGATACGCAGTATTTT
CDR3 protein: CASSFDTDTQYF

J gene: TRBJ1-2
D gene: -
V gene: TRBV29-1
clone size: -
CDR3 DNA: TGCAGCGTTGAGGGTGGCTATGGCTACACCTTC
CDR3 protein: CSVEGGYGYTF

J gene: TRBJ2-5
D gene: -
V gene: TRBV11-2
clone size: few
CDR3 DNA: TGTGCCAGCAGCTTAGAAGGGGGGCCAGAGACCCAGTACTTC
CDR3 protein: CASSLEGGPETQYF

J gene: TRBJ1-6
D gene: TRBD1
V gene: TRBV11-2
clone size: -
CDR3 DNA: TGTGCCAGCAGCGGAGGACGGGACAGAAATTCACCCCTCCACTTT
CDR3 protein: CASSGGRDRNSPLHF

J gene: TRBJ2-6
D gene: -
V gene: TRBV5-4
clone size: -
CDR3 DNA: TGTGCCAGCAGCGTACCCCGAATGCACTCTGGGGCCAACGTCCTGACTTTC
CDR3 protein: CASSVPRMHSGANVLTF

J gene: TRBJ2-7
D gene: -
V gene: TRBV18
clone size: few
CDR3 DNA: TGTGCCAGCTCACCAAAGACGGCCACCTACGAGCAGTACTTC
CDR3 protein: CASSPKTATYEQYF

J gene: TRBJ1-1
D gene: -
V gene: TRBV7-2
clone size: -
CDR3 DNA: TGTGCCAGCAGCCCGGACCCTGACACTGAAGCTTTCTTT
CDR3 protein: CASSPDPDTEAFF

J gene: TRBJ1-1
D gene: -
V gene: TRBV2
clone size: few
CDR3 DNA: TGTGCCAGCAGTGTGGCCAGGGGTGAAGCTTTCTTT
CDR3 protein: CASSVARGEAFF

J gene: TRBJ1-2
D gene: -
V gene: TRBV29-1
clone size: once
CDR3 DNA: TGCAGCGTTCGTTGGGACGCTGACTATGGCTACACCTTC
CDR3 protein: CSVRWDADYGYTF

J gene: TRBJ1-1
D gene: TRBD1
V gene: TRBV30
clone size: once
CDR3 DNA: TGTGCCTGGAGTGTAGTATCAGGGGGCGGCACTGAAGCTTTCTTT
CDR3 protein: CAWSVVSGGGTEAFF

J gene: TRBJ2-2
D gene: -
V gene: TRBV10-3
clone size: few
CDR3 DNA: TGTGCCATCAGTGAGGGGGCTGGCGGGGAGCTGTTTTTT
CDR3 protein: CAISEGAGGELFF